Listed below are T cell receptor beta chains from one sample, sequenced in a study of identical twins. TCRdb re-analysed the 5' RACE reads in MiXCR, keeping a single row per CDR3 protein. This table has around 1.7 million distinct CDR3 sequences, about 31% appearing once. Specimen: cord blood. The receptors here all came from a newborn girl in good health. Each CDR3 is given with its conserved first and last residue. D genes are given only for firm matches. Not all rows give a size; the values are once, few, many and, for expanded clones, a class.

V,size,D,J,CDR3,DNA
TRBV19,.,.,TRBJ1-5,CASSIDLSQPQHF,TGTGCCAGTAGTATAGATCTATCTCAGCCCCAGCATTTT
TRBV10-3,many,.,TRBJ2-3,CAISEGQRTDTQYF,TGTGCCATCAGTGAGGGGCAAAGGACAGATACGCAGTATTTT
TRBV2,.,TRBD1,TRBJ2-5,CASSLGQGRIETQYF,TGTGCCAGCAGTTTAGGACAGGGGAGGATAGAGACCCAGTACTTC
TRBV2,.,TRBD2,TRBJ2-3,CASSSGEGDTQYF,TGTGCCAGCAGTAGCGGGGAGGGAGATACGCAGTATTTT
TRBV28,few,.,TRBJ2-7,CASSSGDHYEQYF,TGTGCCAGCAGTTCAGGGGATCACTACGAGCAGTACTTC
TRBV20-1,.,.,TRBJ1-5,CSARGPRYNQPQHF,TGCAGTGCTAGAGGCCCCCGCTACAATCAGCCCCAGCATTTT
TRBV9,few,TRBD1,TRBJ1-2,CASSVDPNPGTGTYGYTF,TGTGCCAGCAGCGTAGACCCAAACCCCGGGACAGGAACCTATGGCTACACCTTC
TRBV5-1,few,.,TRBJ2-3,CASSGGDTRTDTQYF,TGCGCCAGCAGCGGGGGGGACACCCGCACAGATACGCAGTATTTT
TRBV7-2,.,.,TRBJ2-1,CASTPERGHNEQFF,TGTGCCAGCACGCCTGAACGGGGGCACAATGAGCAGTTCTTC
TRBV7-2,few,TRBD2,TRBJ2-1,CASSSGLAGGLTYNEQFF,TGTGCCAGCAGCTCGGGACTAGCGGGAGGCCTAACCTACAATGAGCAGTTCTTC
TRBV28,.,TRBD2,TRBJ2-5,CASSSSGSAKETQYF,TGTGCCAGCAGTTCCAGCGGGAGTGCCAAAGAGACCCAGTACTTC
TRBV6-5,.,.,TRBJ2-2,CASSYENRATGELFF,TGTGCCAGCAGTTACGAGAACAGGGCCACCGGGGAGCTGTTTTTT
TRBV10-2,.,.,TRBJ2-4,CASSETSIQYF,TGCGCCAGCAGTGAGACAAGCATTCAATACTTC
TRBV2,.,TRBD2,TRBJ2-3,CASSEASSGADTQYF,TGTGCCAGCAGTGAAGCATCTAGCGGGGCAGATACGCAGTATTTT
TRBV28,.,.,TRBJ2-3,CASSPSGSRYTDTQYF,TGTGCCAGCAGTCCCTCGGGGAGCCGGTACACAGATACGCAGTATTTT
TRBV4-1,few,.,TRBJ2-1,CASSQGSAGINEQFF,TGCGCCAGCAGCCAAGGGTCGGCAGGGATAAATGAGCAGTTCTTC
TRBV4-1,few,TRBD2,TRBJ2-7,CASSAYRGGTSSYNEQYF,TGCGCCAGCAGCGCTTATCGGGGCGGGACTAGCTCCTACAATGAGCAGTACTTC
TRBV25-1,few,.,TRBJ1-2,CASSEWGRPYGYTF,TGTGCCAGCAGTGAATGGGGGAGGCCTTATGGCTACACCTTC
TRBV20-1,few,.,TRBJ1-5,CSGAGAPIPQPQHF,TGCAGTGGAGCCGGGGCGCCAATCCCTCAGCCCCAGCATTTT
TRBV20-1,.,.,TRBJ1-1,CSASTANTEAFF,TGCAGTGCCTCGACAGCGAACACTGAAGCTTTCTTT
TRBV27,.,.,TRBJ1-1,CASSLGRASEAFF,TGTGCCAGCAGTTTGGGCAGGGCATCTGAAGCTTTCTTT
TRBV18,once,.,TRBJ2-7,CASSPNGRFYEQYF,TGTGCCAGCTCACCAAATGGCAGGTTCTACGAGCAGTACTTC
TRBV10-1,.,TRBD1,TRBJ1-2,CASSPGTGAYYGYTF,TGTGCCAGCAGCCCAGGAACAGGGGCCTACTATGGCTACACCTTC
TRBV12-3/TRBV12-4,.,.,TRBJ2-1,CASTGTPYDEQFF,TGTGCCAGCACTGGGACCCCCTACGATGAGCAGTTCTTC